Below are 14 T cell receptor beta chains sequenced from a single sample in a study of cytomegalovirus exposure and HLA in healthy donors. Use of 60 Vbeta and 13 Jbeta primers characterized the PCR. Assay used: immunoSEQ multiplex PCR; TCRdb lists only in-frame clones, some missing. The data show about 140,000 clones, and the top ten clones hold around 2.2%. The specimen sequenced was PBMCs. Receptors originate from a woman between 18 and 30 years old in good health and CMV-seronegative.

V is TRBV7-2 and J is TRBJ2-1; TRBD2 agrees at 7 bases. The V gene's germline CDR1 is SGHTA and CDR2 FQGNSA. CDR3 length equals 15 residues. Trimming removed 0 bases from V and 4 bases from J; junction bases left unmatched: 3. The chain's CDR3 is CASSLAGGIYNEQFF. The CDR3 DNA sequence: TGTGCCAGCAGCTTAGCGGGAGGGATTTACAATGAGCAGTTCTTC.

The chain couples TRBV4-3 to TRBJ2-7; D not resolved. The CDR3 has 14 residues. V dropped 4 bases and J dropped 4 bases, with 14 bases sitting between them. Germline V gene lookup returns CDR1 LGHNA and CDR2 YSLEER. CDR3 sequence (DNA): TGCGCCAGCAGCCCCACCCATCCTAGTTACGAGCAGTACGTC. This gives the protein CASSPTHPSYEQYV.

The gene calls are TRBV14 and TRBJ2-7, with 10 bases lining up with TRBD1. The CDR3 covers 14 residues. CDR1 and CDR2 from the germline V gene are SGHDN and FVKESK. The J segment lost 5 bases and the V segment lost 4 bases, leaving 5 bases of the junction unmatched. CDR3 in DNA: TGTGCCAGCAGCCGACAGGGGGCAAAAAACGAGCAGTACGTC. Encoded protein: CASSRQGAKNEQYV.

This sequence joins TRBV19 and TRBJ1-4; D not resolved. In germline, CDR1 is LNHDA, CDR2 SQIVND (reference sequence). This CDR3 has 15 residues. Trimming removed 4 bases at V and 7 bases at J, with 16 bases between. The CDR3 DNA is TGTGCCAGTAGTACCCCGGGAGTAGGGTTTGAAAAACTGTTTTTT. This codes for CASSTPGVGFEKLFF.

The chain uses TRBV10-3 and TRBJ2-3, with TRBD2 identical over 11 bases. The junction had 8 bases not matched to a gene; V was cut back by 3 bases and J by 6 bases. The CDR3 runs to 16 residues. CDR1 ENHRY and CDR2 SYGVKD come from the germline V gene. Here the CDR3 DNA reads TGTGCCATCAGTGACCCCGGGACTAGCGGCTCGGATACGCAGTATTTT. Its translation is CAISDPGTSGSDTQYF.

The chain is built from TRBV5-1 and TRBJ2-1; maybe TRBD2 (6 bases). The V end was cut by 4 bases, the J end by 4 bases, with 15 bases between. Looked up from germline, CDR1 is SGHRS and CDR2 is YFSETQ. This CDR3 region has 15 residues. The CDR3 coding sequence is TGCGCCAGCAGCCCCGGGATAGCGGAGTACAATGAGCAGTTCTTC. Translated: CASSPGIAEYNEQFF.

This rearrangement joins TRBV19 to TRBJ1-1; no reliable D call. Germline CDR1 and CDR2: LNHDA and SQIVND (reference sequence). There are 13 residues in the CDR3. Trimming took 3 bases from V and 6 from J, leaving 11 bases between them. CDR3 nucleotides: TGTGCCAGTAGTATGAGTGTTACGTCTGAAGCTTTCTTT. Its translation: CASSMSVTSEAFF.

The chain carries TRBV4-1 and TRBJ2-5, with D maybe TRBD2 (5 bases). The last part of the DNA fits TRBJ2-7 better; the J call may be wrong. CDR3 length: 15 amino acids. In germline, CDR1 is MGHRA, CDR2 YSYEKL. The CDR3 protein is CASSHPPGISYEQYF. CDR3 DNA sequence: TGCGCCAGCAGCCATCCCCCGGGGATTTCCTACGAGCAGTACTTC.

The rearrangement joins TRBV13 to TRBJ1-3, with D perhaps matching TRBD1 (5 bases). In germline, CDR1 is PRHDT, CDR2 FYEKMQ (reference sequence). This CDR3 has 14 amino acids. Trimming took 5 bases from V and 0 from J, leaving 8 bases between them. This chain's CDR3 is CASSPGHSGNTIYF. The CDR3 DNA reads TGTGCCAGCAGCCCAGGGCACTCTGGAAACACCATATATTTT.

This chain links TRBV28 with TRBJ2-6, with unresolved D. The V end lost 6 bases, the J end lost 6 bases, and 9 bases lay between the germline ends. Per germline, CDR1 MDHEN and CDR2 SYDVKM. The CDR3 extends over 13 amino acids. The CDR3 nucleotides are TGTGCCAGCAGCCCTACGCTGGCCAACGTCCTGACTTTC. Amino acids: CASSPTLANVLTF.

This chain joins TRBV7-6 and TRBJ2-5, with D unclear. V lost 1 base to trimming and J lost 5 bases, with 8 bases between them. The germline CDR1 and CDR2 sequences are SGHVS and FNYEAQ. The CDR3 extends over 13 amino acids. The CDR3 DNA is TGTGCCAGCAGCTTAGGTCTATACGAGACCCAGTACTTC. Encoded protein: CASSLGLYETQYF.

The chain employs TRBV5-4 and TRBJ2-5; 8 bases are a match to TRBD1. Trimming removed 2 bases from V and 4 bases from J; junction bases left unmatched: 4. The CDR3 loop spans 14 amino acids. The germline gives CDR1 SGHNT, CDR2 YYREEE (reference sequence). CDR3 amino acids: CASSFNRGVETQYF. The CDR3 nucleotides are TGTGCCAGCAGCTTCAACAGGGGGGTAGAGACCCAGTACTTC.

The chain carries TRBV6-1 and TRBJ2-3; D call uncertain. CDR3 length: 13 amino acids. Trimming pared 11 bases from V and 2 bases from J, leaving 14 bases between. The germline gives CDR1 MNHNS, CDR2 SASEGT. The CDR3 DNA follows: TGTGCCCCCCGCCCCGGGTCCACAGATACGCAGTATTTT. Amino acids: CAPRPGSTDTQYF.

V gene TRBV5-4 combines with J gene TRBJ2-1; 7 nucleotides line up with TRBD1. Per germline, CDR1 SGHNT and CDR2 YYREEE (reference sequence). V lost 4 bases and J lost 5; bases outside the gene matches: 9. This CDR3 comprises 15 residues. The CDR3 sequence: CASSTGTATDNEQFF. The DNA for the CDR3 is TGTGCCAGCAGCACCGGGACAGCCACCGACAATGAGCAGTTCTTC.